This TCR beta chain was sequenced in a study of T-cell memory formation after mild COVID-19. Trimming took 5 bases from V and 4 from J, leaving 12 bases between them. The CDR3 is 13 amino acids. Germline V lookup: CDR1 LNHNV, CDR2 YYDKDF (reference sequence). This clonotype came up a few times. Its antigen is not known. Whole-study results and caveats: There was no confirmation that second-wave clones peaking on day 37 were SARS-CoV-2 specific. The study found balanced CD4/CD8 in clones contracting day 15 to 85 and a CD4+ lean in later expanders. Certain responding clones were present in pre-infection memory, suggesting participation of cross-reactive memory.

Using its own MiXCR run on the 5' RACE reads, TCRdb lists one record per CDR3 protein. The sample shows roughly 89,000 distinct CDR3 sequences, around 16% of them seen only once. What was sequenced was PBMCs or a T cell subset sorted from them (not recorded which). This sequence joins TRBV15 and TRBJ2-7; D possibly corresponds to TRBD2 (7 bases). The clonotype was recovered from a young man who had mild COVID-19 (a few samples of this study predate the infection). Cell type and time point are not known. CDR3 amino acids: CATSSRGAYEQYF. Here the CDR3 DNA reads TGTGCCACCAGCTCCCGGGGGGCGTACGAGCAGTACTTC.